This T cell receptor (beta chain) was identified during a study of T cell responses to AZD1222 COVID-19 vaccine. A note on this clone: What it binds is not known.

Notes on the study in general: In a largely white British group with more females than males, clonal diversity was possibly underestimated. Scientists sampled the repertoires only once the peak T cell response had passed. Only a handful of AZD1222 recipients, more than 5 in all, had baseline seropositivity.

Germline CDR1 is GTSNPN and CDR2 is SVGIG (reference sequence). Trimming took off 5 bases at V and 5 bases at J, with 9 bases between the two ends. This CDR3 comprises 11 residues. The protocol was immunoSEQ multiplex PCR, while the TCRdb copy is restricted to in-frame clones and leaves out a portion. The data hold approximately 150,000 clones, with approximately 94% observed a single time. The V call is TRBV30, the J call TRBJ1-2; D is possibly TRBD1 (5 bases). The sequence came from an adult who received the AZD1222 COVID-19 vaccine. The input for sequencing was peripheral blood, taken 28 days after the second AZD1222 dose. CDR3 DNA sequence: TGTGCCTGGGAAGGGACGTATGGCTACACCTTC. It is translated as CAWEGTYGYTF.